This TCR beta chain was obtained from a study of blood T cells in healthy people across ages. Study-level findings and limits: In long-lived donors, naive CD4+ cell counts and diversity exceeded those of aged donors. TCR beta diversity, measured per million T cells, fell in a roughly linear way with age.

Germline V gene data show CDR1 as SGHRS and CDR2 as YFSETQ. The CDR3 extends over 18 amino acids. Peripheral blood samples of roughly 9.9 milliliters were drawn from each donor. There were at least 5 micrograms of total RNA extracted from every sample. Together with a sample-barcoded 5' primer, a J-beta primer mix was included in a second PCR lasting about 6 to 11 cycles. A single record per CDR3 protein comes from TCRdb applying MiXCR to the 5' RACE reads. The top ten clones hold about 13% of a sample with hundreds of thousands of distinct CDR3 sequences, 52% of them seen once. On this clonotype: Its antigen remains unknown. Given a much more abundant clone one base away, this may be a read error.

The sample comprised blood. The V gene is TRBV5-1, the J gene TRBJ2-6; TRBD1 might be the D (6 bases). The origin of this receptor is a woman over 75 in good health. CDR3 sequence reads: CAGSLAQLGGSGANVLTF. In nucleotides, the CDR3 is TGCGCCGGCAGCTTGGCCCAATTAGGGGGCTCTGGGGCCAACGTCCTGACTTTC.